This T cell receptor (beta chain) originates from a study of T cell clonality in common variable immunodeficiency. The protocol was immunoSEQ multiplex PCR, while the TCRdb copy is restricted to in-frame clones and leaves out a portion. Reported are some 64,000 clones, none seen only once; the ten largest carry about 1.7%. The table lists this clone with many counts. What it recognizes is unknown. From the germline J gene comes the end of the CDR3, since the read stops 3 residues before it. Study outcomes and limitations: TCRbeta clonality was increased in CVID versus healthy controls. Compared with controls, CVID subjects had fewer shared TCRbeta clones. Reportedly, TCR beta sequences from common variable immunodeficiency showed fewer deletions and N-nucleotide insertions.

Most patients and controls had Caucasian heritage. With 1 base removed from V and 6 bases from J, the gap between germline ends came to 12 bases. The CDR3 runs to 13 residues. CDR1 and CDR2 from the germline V gene are SQVTM and ANQGSEA. This rearrangement joins TRBV29-1 to TRBJ2-5; possible D gene TRBD1, 6 bases. The receptor comes from a person aged 18-69 years in good health. Sequencing used peripheral blood mononuclear cells. The CDR3 is CSVEGGHSKTQYF. CDR3 DNA, as far as it was read: TGCAGCGTTGAAGGGGGACACTCAAAGACC.